One and the same sample provided the 32 T cell receptor beta chains below, sequenced in a study of blood T cells in healthy people across ages. Next came a second PCR, run for about 7 to 12 cycles, which used a sample-barcoded 5' primer along with a J-beta primer mix. TCRdb re-derived calls from the 5' RACE reads in MiXCR, one entry per CDR3 protein. Here the sample spans some 860,000 distinct CDR3 sequences, about 56% being singletons. The sequencing input was blood. These receptors all stem from a man between 40 and 49 years old in good health.

This clonotype appeared many times. The J gene is TRBJ1-4, the V gene TRBV5-1; D not resolved. V gave up 2 bases and J gave up 5 bases, with 7 bases separating them. The CDR3 runs 13 residues. Germline lookup yields CDR1 SGHRS and CDR2 YFSETQ. CDR3 amino acids: CASSLGINEKLFF. CDR3 sequence (DNA): TGCGCCAGCAGCTTAGGCATAAATGAAAAACTGTTTTTT.

The chain carries TRBV20-1 and TRBJ2-5, with 8 bases lining up with TRBD1. The germline CDR1 and CDR2 sequences are DFQATT and SNEGSKA (reference sequence). This CDR3 has 13 amino acids. J gave up 7 bases and V 4 bases, and 8 bases lay outside the gene matches. In DNA form, the CDR3 reads TGCAGTGCTAACAGGGGGATTATGGGGACCCAGTACTTC. The encoded protein is CSANRGIMGTQYF.

The chain links TRBV28 to TRBJ2-3; tentatively, D is TRBD1 (5 bases). CDR1 MDHEN and CDR2 SYDVKM come from the germline V gene. The CDR3 is 13 residues long. The CDR3 spells CAARDDSTDTQYF. CDR3 nucleotides: TGTGCAGCCAGGGATGATAGCACAGATACGCAGTATTTT.

This clonotype occurred a few times. V is TRBV20-1 and J is TRBJ2-1, with a possible D match to TRBD2 (5 bases). The germline V gene has CDR1 DFQATT and CDR2 SNEGSKA (reference sequence). Trimming pared 0 bases from V and 2 bases from J, leaving 11 bases between. This CDR3 contains 15 residues. The CDR3 DNA reads TGCAGTGCTAGAGATCTCGGGCGGGCCTACAATGAGCAGTTCTTC. This sequence encodes CSARDLGRAYNEQFF.

This chain links TRBV6-1 with TRBJ2-7; possible D gene TRBD2, 5 bases. Trimming pared 8 bases from V and 5 bases from J, leaving 16 bases between. Germline CDR1 and CDR2: MNHNS and SASEGT. The CDR3 has 13 residues. This CDR3 is CASEGPFQHEQYF. CDR3 nucleotides: TGTGCCAGCGAGGGCCCGTTCCAGCACGAGCAGTACTTC.

In its sample, this clonotype was seen a few times. The genes are TRBV6-2 or TRBV6-3 and TRBJ2-3; no reliable D call. The V end lost 0 bases, the J end lost 7 bases, and 5 bases lay between the germline ends. The CDR3 runs 12 residues. CDR1 and CDR2 from the germline V gene are MNHEY and SVGEGT. The CDR3 loop reads CASSYSTHTQYF. As DNA, the CDR3 is TGTGCCAGCAGTTACTCGACGCATACGCAGTATTTT.

This clonotype was picked up many times. Germline is not matched at one junction end, which may reflect a read error. The J gene is TRBJ2-3, the V gene TRBV12-3 or TRBV12-4; 9 nucleotides agree with TRBD1. The CDR3 covers 14 residues. The CDR3 reads CASSPGQGADTQYF. CDR3 DNA sequence: TGCGCCAGCAGCCCGGGACAGGGCGCAGATACGCAGTATTTT.

The chain carries TRBV5-1 and TRBJ2-2, with a possible D match to TRBD2 (5 bases). Germline V gives CDR1 SGHRS, CDR2 YFSETQ. Trimming shortened V by 2 bases and J by 2 bases, and 7 bases separated the two germline ends. The CDR3 loop spans 14 amino acids. Here the CDR3 DNA reads TGCGCCAGCAGCTTAGCGGCTAACACCGGGGAGCTGTTTTTT. Protein product: CASSLAANTGELFF.

As DNA, the CDR3 is TGTGCCAGCAGCCAAAGACAGGGTCATCAAGAGACCCAGTACTTC. Its protein product is CASSQRQGHQETQYF. The rearrangement uses TRBV28 and TRBJ2-5; 7 nucleotides align to TRBD1. Germline V lookup: CDR1 MDHEN, CDR2 SYDVKM. V dropped 6 bases and J dropped 2; count of bases not matched to a gene: 9. The CDR3 is made up of 15 amino acids.

V gene TRBV27 combines with J gene TRBJ2-1; 8 positions agree with TRBD1. Germline values: CDR1 MNHEY, CDR2 SMNVEV (reference sequence). The CDR3 is 15 residues long. J lost 8 bases, V lost 4 bases, and 10 bases had no gene match. The CDR3 DNA reads TGTGCCAGCAGTTCTCACAGGGGGGTTCAGGATGAGCAGTTCTTC. This gives the protein CASSSHRGVQDEQFF.

CDR3 loop: CASSLSAGNTEAFF. In DNA, the CDR3 is TGTGCCAGCAGTTTATCCGCGGGCAACACTGAAGCTTTCTTT. This chain joins TRBV12-3 or TRBV12-4 and TRBJ1-1; D remains unclear. This CDR3 region has 14 residues. V was clipped by 2 bases and J by 2 bases, with 9 bases between them.

The genes are TRBV6-5 and TRBJ1-1; 9 bases are shared with TRBD1. The CDR3 contains 16 residues. Germline V CDR1 and CDR2: MNHEY, SVGAGI. Unmatched junction bases numbered 7, after V lost 4 bases and J lost 1 base. The DNA of the CDR3 is TGTGCCAGCAGTTTTCGGGACAGGGCAACGAACACTGAAGCTTTCTTT. Translation gives CASSFRDRATNTEAFF.

The chain combines TRBV5-6 with TRBJ2-3; TRBD2 matches at 9 bases. J gave up 3 bases and V 2 bases, and 4 bases lay outside the gene matches. This CDR3 is 15 amino acids long. Germline-derived CDR1 and CDR2 are SGHDT and YYEEEE. The chain's CDR3 is CASSFGTSKTDTQYF. CDR3 sequence (DNA): TGTGCCAGCAGCTTCGGGACTAGCAAAACAGATACGCAGTATTTT.

This clonotype was seen once. This chain joins TRBV7-2 and TRBJ2-3; 13 nucleotides align to TRBD2. The junction had 5 bases not matched to a gene; V was cut back by 4 bases and J by 4 bases. Germline CDR1 SGHTA, CDR2 FQGNSA. The CDR3 is made up of 16 amino acids. The CDR3 region is CASSSGLAGIADTQYF. CDR3 DNA: TGTGCCAGCAGCTCGGGACTAGCGGGAATTGCAGATACGCAGTATTTT.

This rearrangement joins TRBV5-1 to TRBJ2-7; 7 bases are a match to TRBD2. V trimming: 0 bases; J trimming: 4 bases; junction bases outside the gene matches: 13. The germline V gene encodes CDR1 SGHRS and CDR2 YFSETQ. The CDR3 covers 17 residues. For the CDR3, the DNA is TGCGCCAGCAGCTTGGATGCGTGGGCGGGAGCCGGGTACGAGCAGTACTTC. Protein: CASSLDAWAGAGYEQYF.

The chain uses TRBV29-1 and TRBJ2-3, with TRBD2 matching 7 bases. Germline loops: CDR1 SQVTM, CDR2 ANQGSEA. This CDR3 comprises 14 residues. V shed 4 bases and J 6 bases; nucleotides not matched to a gene: 10. CDR3 protein: CSVVGGGAWDTQYF. In DNA, the CDR3 is TGCAGCGTTGTCGGGGGAGGGGCGTGGGATACGCAGTATTTT.

This chain uses TRBV9 with TRBJ2-4; 7 bases agree with TRBD2. The last part of the DNA fits TRBJ2-7 better; the J call may be wrong. The CDR3 sequence is 15 residues long. Germline V gene sequence: CDR1 SGDLS, CDR2 YYNGEE. CDR3 nucleotides: TGTGCCAGCAGCCCTTGGGGGGGGATGGGAGACGAGCAGTACTTC. This gives the protein CASSPWGGMGDEQYF.

This clonotype was counted between two and nine times. The rearrangement uses TRBV12-3 or TRBV12-4 and TRBJ1-1; D not resolved. The V end was cut by 5 bases, the J end by 1 base, with 8 bases between. This CDR3 contains 13 residues. CDR3 DNA: TGTGCCAGCAGTCCCGACGGGAACACTGAAGCTTTCTTT. Encoded protein: CASSPDGNTEAFF.

This clonotype came up a few times. The V call is TRBV4-3, the J call TRBJ2-5, with D possibly matching TRBD1 (7 bases). CDR1 is LGHNA and CDR2 is YSLEER in the germline V gene. CDR3 length: 15 amino acids. V shed 1 base and J shed 4 bases, with 13 bases lying between them. The CDR3 sequence is CASSQVRRGLETQYF. The CDR3 coding sequence is TGCGCCAGCAGCCAAGTCAGGAGGGGGCTAGAGACCCAGTACTTC.

The rearrangement links TRBV7-2 to TRBJ2-1, with 8 bases fitting TRBD2. Germline CDR1 and CDR2: SGHTA and FQGNSA. This CDR3 comprises 14 residues. Trimming at V came to 6 bases and at J to 4 bases, leaving 5 bases not matched to a gene. This chain's CDR3 is CASRREDEYNEQFF. For the CDR3, the DNA is TGTGCCAGCAGGCGGGAGGACGAATACAATGAGCAGTTCTTC.

The chain carries TRBV3-1 and TRBJ1-1; unclear D gene. The germline V and J ends were trimmed by 5 bases and 2 bases, with 9 bases remaining between them. This CDR3 spans 13 amino acids. CDR1 is LGHDT, CDR2 YNNKEL, per germline (reference sequence). In nucleotides, the CDR3 is TGTGCCAGCAGCAAACAGAGAAACACTGAAGCTTTCTTT. Translation gives CASSKQRNTEAFF.

The chain carries TRBV28 and TRBJ1-2, with 9 nucleotides matching TRBD1. V gave up 8 bases and J gave up 6 bases; unmatched junction bases: 10. There are 14 residues in the CDR3. CDR1 and CDR2 from the germline V gene are MDHEN and SYDVKM. The CDR3 loop is CASQKSGQGHGYTF. CDR3 sequence (DNA): TGTGCCAGCCAAAAGTCCGGACAGGGGCATGGCTACACCTTC.

The chain employs TRBV5-1 and TRBJ2-5; possible D gene TRBD1, 5 bases. V dropped 0 bases and J dropped 1 base, with 10 bases sitting between them. The CDR3 is made up of 15 amino acids. Germline CDR1 SGHRS, CDR2 YFSETQ. The CDR3 region has the DNA TGCGCCAGCAGCTTGGCGGGCAGGGCCCAAGAGACCCAGTACTTC. Residues: CASSLAGRAQETQYF.

The rearrangement links TRBV6-5 to TRBJ1-1, with D possibly matching TRBD1 (5 bases). The germline V gene has CDR1 MNHEY and CDR2 SVGAGI. This CDR3 region has 15 residues. The V end lost 6 bases, the J end lost 0 bases, and 14 bases lay between the germline ends. The CDR3 nucleotides are TGTGCCAGCAGCCGGGACGGACGGGTGAACACTGAAGCTTTCTTT. It translates to CASSRDGRVNTEAFF.

This clonotype was seen once. This sequence joins TRBV11-2 and TRBJ2-7; 8 nucleotides align to TRBD2. Trimming removed 0 bases from V and 2 bases from J; junction bases left unmatched: 3. This CDR3 is built from 15 residues. Germline loops: CDR1 SGHAT, CDR2 FQNNGV. CDR3 coding DNA: TGTGCCAGCAGCTTAGAACGGGGGGGGACCTACGAGCAGTACTTC. It is translated as CASSLERGGTYEQYF.

This clonotype was recorded a few times. The V gene is TRBV6-2 or TRBV6-3, the J gene TRBJ2-3; possible D gene TRBD2, 6 bases. The CDR3 spans 15 residues. Per the germline V gene, CDR1 is MNHEY and CDR2 is SVGEGT. Trimming took 6 bases from V and 9 from J, leaving 22 bases between them. CDR3 sequence (DNA): TGTGCCAGCAGCCAAACTAGCCTCCCGGGAAGGACGCAGTATTTT. It translates to CASSQTSLPGRTQYF.

The rearrangement uses TRBV28 and TRBJ2-6; D may be TRBD2 (6 bases). Between the trimmed V and J ends, which lost 5 bases and 0 bases, there was a span of 20 bases. The germline gives CDR1 MDHEN, CDR2 SYDVKM. The length of the CDR3 is 19 residues. CDR3 bases: TGTGCCAGCAGTCCCCTTTTCCCAGCGGGTATCTCTGGGGCCAACGTCCTGACTTTC. It translates to CASSPLFPAGISGANVLTF.

A word on this clonotype: One end of the junction fails to match germline, which may point to a read error. The chain joins TRBV2 to TRBJ2-6; possible D gene TRBD2, 6 bases. CDR1 SNHLY and CDR2 FYNNEI come from the germline V gene. CDR3 length: 16 residues. CDR3: CAGSGGRAGTANVLTF. Written as DNA, the CDR3 is TGTGCCGGCAGTGGAGGACGAGCGGGTACGGCCAACGTCCTGACTTTC. The full variable domain, completed using reference TRBV2 and TRBJ2-6, is EPEVTQTPSHQVTQMGQEVILRCVPISNHLYFYWYRQILGQKVEFLVSFYNNEISEKSEIFDDQFSVERPDGSNFTLKIRSTKLEDSAMYFCAGSGGRAGTANVLTFGAGSRLTVL.

The chain recombines TRBV18 with TRBJ1-2; D gene unclear. The CDR3 has 16 residues. Germline values: CDR1 KGHSH, CDR2 LQKENI. Trimming took off 5 bases at V and 6 bases at J, with 22 bases between the two ends. The CDR3 bases are TGTGCCAGCTCAGGGCTAGCGCCCACCGCCCAAAATGGCTACACCTTC. This sequence encodes CASSGLAPTAQNGYTF. The full variable domain, rest sourced from reference TRBV18 and TRBJ1-2, is NAGVMQNPRHLVRRRGQEARLRCSPMKGHSHVYWYRQLPEEGLKFMVYLQKENIIDESGMPKERFSAEFPKEGPSILRIQQVVRGDSAAYFCASSGLAPTAQNGYTFGSGTRLTVV.

V gene TRBV20-1 combines with J gene TRBJ1-1; D is perhaps TRBD1 (5 bases). The length of the CDR3 is 15 residues. V gave up 3 bases and J gave up 8 bases, with 22 bases separating them. In germline, CDR1 is DFQATT, CDR2 SNEGSKA (reference sequence). In nucleotides, the CDR3 is TGCAGTGCTAGGGACTCTGGGACGGCGAGGAGGGAAGCTTTCTTT. This sequence encodes CSARDSGTARREAFF.

This clonotype appeared many times. V is TRBV27 and J is TRBJ1-2; no definite D call. Germline V CDR1 and CDR2: MNHEY, SMNVEV (reference sequence). The CDR3 consists of 13 residues. The V gene lost 5 bases and the J gene lost 2 bases, with 9 bases spanning the gap. The CDR3 spells CASSGEGNYGYTF. CDR3 coding DNA: TGTGCCAGCAGTGGCGAAGGAAACTATGGCTACACCTTC.

In its sample, this clonotype was seen once. The gene calls are TRBV5-5 and TRBJ2-4; D is perhaps TRBD2 (5 bases). Germline lookup yields CDR1 SGHKS and CDR2 YYEKEE (reference sequence). This CDR3 has 18 residues. V lost 4 bases and J 0 bases, leaving 20 bases between the germline ends. The DNA of the CDR3 is TGTGCCAGCAGCCAATACGGGATTAAGCTGATAGCCAAAAACATTCAGTACTTC. This sequence encodes CASSQYGIKLIAKNIQYF.